The present T cell receptor beta chain was sequenced within a study of OX40 agonist ivuxolimab in advanced cancers. Repertoires were generated with immunoSEQ multiplex PCR, while TCRdb's copy carries only in-frame clones and drops some. The table lists more than 15,000 clones, less than 90% of them singletons. The CDR3 sequence is 15 residues long. Trimming left V 5 bases short and J 5 bases short, with 19 bases between. CDR1 and CDR2 (germline): SSHAT, FNYEAQ (reference sequence). The sequence was obtained from an adult with an advanced solid tumor such as melanoma, head and neck, liver or kidney cancer. This chain uses TRBV7-7 with TRBJ2-7; maybe TRBD2 (6 bases). The sequenced sample was CD4+ or CD8+ T cells sorted from blood, obtained in a trial of the OX40 agonist ivuxolimab. As DNA, the CDR3 is TGTGCCAGCAGCCCCGGTACGGGGGTAATTCACGAGCAGTACTTC. Protein: CASSPGTGVIHEQYF.